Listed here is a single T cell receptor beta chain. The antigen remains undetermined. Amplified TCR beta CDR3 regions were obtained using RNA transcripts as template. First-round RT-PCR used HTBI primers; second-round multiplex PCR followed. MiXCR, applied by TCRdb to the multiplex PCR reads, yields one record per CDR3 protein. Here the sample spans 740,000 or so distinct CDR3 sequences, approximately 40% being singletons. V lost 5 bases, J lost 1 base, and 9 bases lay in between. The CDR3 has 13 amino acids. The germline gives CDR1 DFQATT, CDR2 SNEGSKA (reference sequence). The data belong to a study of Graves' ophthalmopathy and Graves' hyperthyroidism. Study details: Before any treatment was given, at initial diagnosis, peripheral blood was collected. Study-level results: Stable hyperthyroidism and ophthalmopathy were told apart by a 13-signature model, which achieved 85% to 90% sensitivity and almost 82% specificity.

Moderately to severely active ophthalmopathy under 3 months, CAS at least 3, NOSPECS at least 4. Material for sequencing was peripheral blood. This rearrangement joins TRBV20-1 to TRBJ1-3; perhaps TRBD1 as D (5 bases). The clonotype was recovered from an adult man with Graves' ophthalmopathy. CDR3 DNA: TGCAGTGCTTCCGGGGGTTCTGGAAACACCATATATTTT. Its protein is CSASGGSGNTIYF.